The 2 T cell receptor beta chains reported below all come from one sample, sequenced in a study of blood T cell repertoires in COVID-19. Repertoires were generated with immunoSEQ multiplex PCR, while TCRdb's copy carries only in-frame clones and drops some. The repertoire holds roughly 160,000 clones, roughly 81% seen once, with around 5.4% in the top ten. The specimen was peripheral blood. These receptors came from a woman in her forties or fifties with COVID-19, enrolled during active disease.

For this clone: The same CDR3 is also encoded by other DNA sequences in this sample. This chain connects TRBV28 to TRBJ1-4; tentatively, D is TRBD1 (5 bases). There are 15 residues in the CDR3. The V end lost 6 bases, the J end lost 0 bases, and 11 bases lay between the germline ends. Looked up from germline, CDR1 is MDHEN and CDR2 is SYDVKM. The CDR3 bases are TGTGCCAGCAGCTTAGCGGGGGCAACTAATGAAAAACTGTTTTTT. It specifies CASSLAGATNEKLFF. Drawing the rest from reference TRBV28 and TRBJ1-4, the complete variable domain is DVKVTQSSRYLVKRTGEKVFLECVQDMDHENMFWYRQDPGLGLRLIYFSYDVKMKEKGDIPEGYSVSREKKERFSLILESASTNQTSMYLCASSLAGATNEKLFFGSGTQLSVL.

The V and J genes are TRBV10-3 and TRBJ2-1, with 7 positions matching TRBD1. The CDR3 length is 12 residues. CDR1 and CDR2 from the germline V gene are ENHRY and SYGVKD. V was clipped by 7 bases and J by 8 bases; unmatched bases: 5. CDR3: CAITAGGHEQFF. Written as DNA, the CDR3 is TGTGCCATCACCGCAGGGGGACATGAGCAGTTCTTC.